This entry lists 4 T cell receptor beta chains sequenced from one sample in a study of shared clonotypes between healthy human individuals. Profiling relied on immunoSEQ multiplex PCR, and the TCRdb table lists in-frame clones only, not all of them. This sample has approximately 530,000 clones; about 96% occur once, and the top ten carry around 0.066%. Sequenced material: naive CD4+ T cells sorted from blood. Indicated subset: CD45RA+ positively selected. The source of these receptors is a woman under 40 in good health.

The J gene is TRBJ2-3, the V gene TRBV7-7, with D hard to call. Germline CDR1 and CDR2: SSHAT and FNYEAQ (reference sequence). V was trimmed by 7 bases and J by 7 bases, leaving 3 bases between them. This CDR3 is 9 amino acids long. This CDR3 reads CASNNTQYF. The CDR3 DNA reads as TGTGCCAGCAACAATACGCAGTATTTT. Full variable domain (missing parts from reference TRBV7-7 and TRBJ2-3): GAGVSQSPRYKVTKRGQDVTLRCDPISSHATLYWYQQALGQGPEFLTYFNYEAQPDKSGLPSDRFSAERPEGSISTLTIQRTEQRDSAMYRCASNNTQYFGPGTRLTVL.

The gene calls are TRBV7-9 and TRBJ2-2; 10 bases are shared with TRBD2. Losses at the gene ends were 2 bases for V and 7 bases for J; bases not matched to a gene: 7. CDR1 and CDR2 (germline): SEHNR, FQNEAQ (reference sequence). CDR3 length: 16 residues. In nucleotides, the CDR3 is TGTGCCAGCAGCTTAAAGCGGGAGGGCCTAGGCGGGGAGCTGTTTTTT. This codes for CASSLKREGLGGELFF.

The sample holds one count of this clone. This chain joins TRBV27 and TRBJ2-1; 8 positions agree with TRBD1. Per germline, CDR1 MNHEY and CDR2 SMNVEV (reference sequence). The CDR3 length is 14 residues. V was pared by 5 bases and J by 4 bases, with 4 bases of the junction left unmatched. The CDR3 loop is CASSVDRGYNEQFF. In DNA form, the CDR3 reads TGTGCCAGCAGTGTCGACAGGGGATACAATGAGCAGTTCTTC.

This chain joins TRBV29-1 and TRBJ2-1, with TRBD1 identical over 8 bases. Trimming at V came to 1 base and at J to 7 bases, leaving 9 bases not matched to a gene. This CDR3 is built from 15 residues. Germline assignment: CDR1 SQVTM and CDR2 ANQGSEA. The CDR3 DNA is TGCAGCGTTGAAGGGAGACAGGGGAGTTTAAATGAGCAGTTCTTC. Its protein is CSVEGRQGSLNEQFF.